A selection of T cell receptor beta chains follows, all from one sample in a study of T cell changes during pregnancy in multiple sclerosis. The data were produced by immunoSEQ multiplex PCR, yet TCRdb's version contains in-frame clones alone and is incomplete. Of over 35,000 clones in the sample, under 95% were seen once. The sequenced sample was CD8+ T cells from peripheral blood mononuclear cells, obtained in the first trimester of pregnancy. The receptors were gathered from a female donor with multiple sclerosis, enrolled in a pregnancy study. Both conserved end residues are part of each CDR3.

v_gene: TRBV2; CDR3aa: CASSERGSPWYYGYTF
v_gene: TRBV15; CDR3aa: CATRGGSDNEQFF
v_gene: TRBV27; CDR3aa: CASSLKGTSNEQYF
v_gene: TRBV29-1; CDR3aa: CSVDTSGAYNEQFF
v_gene: TRBV21-1; CDR3aa: CASSKGGSDTQYF
v_gene: TRBV4-1; CDR3aa: CASSQLATSTDTQYF
v_gene: TRBV7-9; CDR3aa: CASSSGRGQGFFGDGYTF
v_gene: TRBV14; CDR3aa: CASSQGGGPTSGANVLTF
v_gene: TRBV7-9; CDR3aa: CASSLDGEKLFF
v_gene: TRBV9; CDR3aa: CASSPAGGQETQYF